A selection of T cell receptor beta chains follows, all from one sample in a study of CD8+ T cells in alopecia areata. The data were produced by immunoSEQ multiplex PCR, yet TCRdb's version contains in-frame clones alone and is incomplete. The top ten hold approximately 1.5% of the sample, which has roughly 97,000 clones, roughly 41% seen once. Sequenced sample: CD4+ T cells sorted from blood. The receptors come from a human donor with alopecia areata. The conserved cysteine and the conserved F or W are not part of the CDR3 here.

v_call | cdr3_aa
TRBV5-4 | ASSNRRTSGNTGELF
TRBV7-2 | ASSVGQVEY
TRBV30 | AWTATGTGYGYT
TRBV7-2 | ASSLDFDQPQH
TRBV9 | ASSALQGREQY
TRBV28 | ASRPSGTGPNEQY
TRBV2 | ASRVGGAYQSNQPQH
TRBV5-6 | ASSLISGSSRETQY
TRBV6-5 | ASSYDLAGYNEQF
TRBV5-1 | ASSPLSHASSEQY
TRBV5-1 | ASSLGQEIYGYT
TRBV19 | ASSPQGGGTGELF
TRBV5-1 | ASSAEPGLPLH
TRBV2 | ASSVGRLSYEQY
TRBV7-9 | ASSPRGIYDQETQY
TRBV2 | ASSDSVGLAGEETQY
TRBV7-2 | ASSLGAQGTTGELF
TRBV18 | ASSPPRPAAAGELF
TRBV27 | ASSSGLAGVLSGANVLT
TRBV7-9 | ASRDRGAGETQY
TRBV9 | ASSPRQGSGGYT
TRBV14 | ASSQVQSSYEQY
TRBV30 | AWTWDLRGTQY
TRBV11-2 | ASSLVGGYEQY
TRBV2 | ASSAPSGAQETQY
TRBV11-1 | ASSWGQNTEAF
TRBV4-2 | ASSQGGRGTDTQY
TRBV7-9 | ASSLVPGYEQY
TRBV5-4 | ASSLQGVGGGYT
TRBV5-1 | ASSSRTSRYNEQF
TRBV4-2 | ASSPGHGGKEETQY
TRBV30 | AWAGGVTEAF
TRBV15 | ATSRGTAGSYNEQF
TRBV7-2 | ASSRHSNQPQH
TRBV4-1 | ASSRSTSGGRETQY
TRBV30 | AWSTGGDTGELF
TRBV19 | ASNPVGTGELF
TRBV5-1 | ASSATRDSNSPLH
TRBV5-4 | ASSSASGGDYGYT
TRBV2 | ASSEILAGSTDTQY